These T cell receptor beta chains were read from a single sample in a study of blood T cell repertoires in COVID-19. Profiled with immunoSEQ multiplex PCR; TCRdb holds only in-frame clones, not every one. The table records over 55,000 clones, about 87% of them present only once. Sample: peripheral blood. These receptors were collected from a human donor with active COVID-19. The donor label of this sample is uncertain. Both conserved end residues are part of each CDR3. D genes are given only for firm matches. A row's size may be missing; if present it is once, few, many or a size class.

j_gene,v_gene,abundance,len,d_gene,CDR3aa,CDR3nt
TRBJ2-3,TRBV7-9,-,16,-,CASSLVGQDFTDTQYF,TGTGCCAGCAGCTTAGTTGGGCAGGACTTCACAGATACGCAGTATTTT
TRBJ1-1,TRBV30,-,13,-,CAWSRRGSTEAFF,TGTGCCTGGAGTAGAAGGGGGAGCACTGAAGCTTTCTTT
TRBJ2-1,TRBV2,-,16,-,CASSVQGVSSYNEQFF,TGTGCCAGCAGTGTACAAGGGGTGAGCTCCTACAATGAGCAGTTCTTC
TRBJ2-5,TRBV24-1,-,15,-,CATSDSELGQETQYF,TGTGCCACCAGTGATTCGGAACTAGGCCAAGAGACCCAGTACTTC
TRBJ2-7,TRBV10-3,-,12,-,CAITRGEGEQYF,TGTGCCATCACACGGGGAGAGGGCGAGCAGTACTTC
TRBJ1-1,TRBV7-9,few,13,-,CASSSRTDSEAFF,TGTGCCAGCAGCTCCCGGACAGATAGTGAAGCTTTCTTT
TRBJ2-2,TRBV7-9,-,16,-,CASSPIWDILTGELFF,TGTGCCAGCAGCCCGATCTGGGACATCCTTACCGGGGAGCTGTTTTTT
TRBJ2-7,TRBV2,once,13,-,CASRVTFSYEQYF,TGTGCCAGCAGAGTGACTTTCTCATACGAGCAGTACTTC
TRBJ1-1,TRBV12-3/TRBV12-4,-,13,TRBD1,CASSLGQGRGAFF,TGTGCCAGCAGTTTAGGACAGGGGCGGGGGGCTTTCTTT
TRBJ2-1,TRBV5-1,few,11,TRBD2,CASRLAAEQFF,TGCGCCAGCAGACTAGCGGCCGAGCAGTTCTTC
TRBJ1-4,TRBV6-5,-,16,-,CASSYSAGVENEKLFF,TGTGCCAGCAGTTACTCGGCCGGGGTCGAAAATGAAAAACTGTTTTTT
TRBJ1-2,TRBV27,-,12,-,CASRGDTHGYTF,TGTGCCAGCAGGGGGGACACCCATGGCTACACCTTC
TRBJ2-1,TRBV7-6,-,17,TRBD2,CASSLALQRGSYNEQFF,TGTGCCAGCAGCTTAGCGCTCCAGCGGGGTTCCTACAATGAGCAGTTCTTC
TRBJ1-4,TRBV28,-,12,TRBD1,CASSTGGGKLFF,TGTGCCAGCAGTACAGGGGGTGGAAAACTGTTTTTT
TRBJ1-5,TRBV19,-,16,-,CASTQLGQSLNQPQHF,TGTGCCAGTACCCAATTGGGGCAAAGTCTGAATCAGCCCCAGCATTTT
TRBJ1-4,TRBV27,-,14,-,CASSSEGTREKLFF,TGTGCCAGCAGTTCGGAGGGAACAAGAGAAAAACTGTTTTTT
TRBJ2-1,TRBV4-3,few,15,TRBD2,CASSPQRGANGEQFF,TGCGCCAGCAGCCCCCAGCGGGGGGCCAATGGTGAGCAGTTCTTC
TRBJ1-4,TRBV9,-,15,-,CASSAGGGTNEKLFF,TGTGCCAGCAGCGCCGGGGGTGGGACTAATGAAAAACTGTTTTTT
TRBJ2-5,TRBV6-5,-,14,-,CASSPRGLQETQYF,TGTGCCAGCAGTCCTCGCGGGCTTCAAGAGACCCAGTACTTC
TRBJ1-6,TRBV3-1/TRBV3-2,once,16,TRBD1,CASSQGTGGFNSPLHF,TGTGCCAGCAGCCAGGGGACAGGGGGTTTTAATTCACCCCTCCACTTT
TRBJ2-7,TRBV5-1,-,15,TRBD1,CASSLSGTGSDEQYF,TGCGCCAGCAGCTTGTCCGGGACAGGGTCCGATGAGCAGTACTTC
TRBJ2-1,TRBV2,once,15,TRBD2,CASSGLAGVSNEQFF,TGTGCCAGCAGTGGTCTAGCGGGAGTCAGTAATGAGCAGTTCTTC
TRBJ2-1,TRBV7-3,-,13,TRBD1,CASSRDRDNEQFF,TGTGCCAGCAGCCGGGACAGAGACAATGAGCAGTTCTTC
TRBJ1-1,TRBV2,-,15,-,CASSVSARSNTEAFF,TGTGCCAGCAGCGTCTCAGCCAGGTCCAACACTGAAGCTTTCTTT
TRBJ1-1,TRBV11-3,-,11,-,CASRGSAEAFF,TGTGCCAGCAGAGGCAGCGCTGAAGCTTTCTTT
TRBJ2-5,TRBV9,-,17,TRBD1,CASSLHRDRGTRETQYF,TGTGCCAGCAGCTTACACCGGGACAGGGGGACACGAGAGACCCAGTACTTC